This T cell receptor beta chain was documented in a study of beta chain features in type 1 diabetes. Overall study context: All of the samples together had 107,917,701 sorted cells examined. Study-level results: Significant though moderate, a shortening of TCRB CDR3s appeared in all four CD4+ subsets of Type 1 diabetes patients. Shorter templates might be favored by PCR, and equally so in patients and in controls.

Regarding this clone: The antigen remains unidentified.

Sorting produced populations that all topped 95% purity. cDNA synthesis used the whole RNA isolate, giving expressed TCRB sequences. Using immunoSEQ multiplex PCR, the repertoire was profiled, and TCRdb retains in-frame clones only, with some absent. The sample has nearly 350,000 clones; 9.3% are singletons. This receptor was obtained from a young man with type 1 diabetes. Sequenced: central memory CD4+ T cells from blood.

CDR3 amino acids: CASSFSGTGNTGELFF. DNA for the CDR3: TGCGCCAGCAGCTTCTCCGGGACGGGGAACACCGGGGAGCTGTTTTTT. V gene TRBV5-1 combines with J gene TRBJ2-2; D tentatively fits TRBD1 or TRBD2 (5 bases each). The CDR3 length is 16 residues. V lost 2 bases and J 1 base, leaving 12 bases between the germline ends. CDR1 is SGHRS and CDR2 is YFSETQ in the germline V gene.